The text below deals with one TCR beta chain. Original analysis: Amplification of reference gene primers provided the estimated nucleated cell counts. The assay was immunoSEQ multiplex PCR, and TCRdb's table has in-frame clones only and misses some. V and J calls and clone size are those listed in that table; D and trimming were worked out from the DNA. The data show about 44,000 clones, around 82% seen once. This CDR3 has 15 residues. V was cut by 5 bases and J by 6 bases, with 19 bases left in between. Per germline, CDR1 SGHRS and CDR2 YFSETQ. The sample belongs to a study of blood T cell repertoires in COVID-19. Study-wide context: Italy, Spain and the United States were the sources of the convalescent and acute COVID-19 samples. In each case, the material was cDNA or gDNA derived from T cells, B-cell-depleted T cells, or PBMCs.

The rearrangement joins TRBV5-1 to TRBJ2-3, with a weak D call TRBD1 (5 bases). Sequencing input: peripheral blood. The TCR comes from a woman aged 70-85 years with acute or convalescent COVID-19. The CDR3 region has the DNA TGCGCCAGCAGACCCCTCAGGGCAGCTGGGGATACGCAGTATTTT. It is translated as CASRPLRAAGDTQYF.